This TCR beta chain was recovered during a study of CD8+ T cells in alopecia areata. Study information: In an open-label trial, patients got 5 to 10 mg tofacitinib twice daily. After 6 to 18 months of tofacitinib, follow-up continued 6 months off drug.

The authors extracted RNA and reverse transcribed it into cDNA as the sequencing template. Clones were read by immunoSEQ multiplex PCR, and TCRdb kept only the in-frame ones, dropping some. The sample contains over 150,000 clones, roughly 60% of which appear only once. Germline-derived CDR1 and CDR2 are SGHRS and YFSETQ. This CDR3 contains 14 residues. Unmatched junction bases numbered 4, after V lost 0 bases and J lost 5 bases. The chain joins TRBV5-1 to TRBJ2-5, with 7 bases that match TRBD1. The sequence derives from a human donor with alopecia areata. This sample comprised CD4+ T cells sorted from blood, obtained at week 0. Here the CDR3 reads CASSLERGLETQYF. CDR3 nucleotides: TGCGCCAGCAGCTTGGAAAGGGGGCTGGAGACCCAGTACTTC. Supplemented by reference TRBV5-1 and TRBJ2-5, the full variable domain reads KAGVTQTPRYLIKTRGQQVTLSCSPISGHRSVSWYQQTPGQGLQFLFEYFSETQRNKGNFPGRFSGRQFSNSRSEMNVSTLELGDSALYLCASSLERGLETQYFGPGTRLLVL.